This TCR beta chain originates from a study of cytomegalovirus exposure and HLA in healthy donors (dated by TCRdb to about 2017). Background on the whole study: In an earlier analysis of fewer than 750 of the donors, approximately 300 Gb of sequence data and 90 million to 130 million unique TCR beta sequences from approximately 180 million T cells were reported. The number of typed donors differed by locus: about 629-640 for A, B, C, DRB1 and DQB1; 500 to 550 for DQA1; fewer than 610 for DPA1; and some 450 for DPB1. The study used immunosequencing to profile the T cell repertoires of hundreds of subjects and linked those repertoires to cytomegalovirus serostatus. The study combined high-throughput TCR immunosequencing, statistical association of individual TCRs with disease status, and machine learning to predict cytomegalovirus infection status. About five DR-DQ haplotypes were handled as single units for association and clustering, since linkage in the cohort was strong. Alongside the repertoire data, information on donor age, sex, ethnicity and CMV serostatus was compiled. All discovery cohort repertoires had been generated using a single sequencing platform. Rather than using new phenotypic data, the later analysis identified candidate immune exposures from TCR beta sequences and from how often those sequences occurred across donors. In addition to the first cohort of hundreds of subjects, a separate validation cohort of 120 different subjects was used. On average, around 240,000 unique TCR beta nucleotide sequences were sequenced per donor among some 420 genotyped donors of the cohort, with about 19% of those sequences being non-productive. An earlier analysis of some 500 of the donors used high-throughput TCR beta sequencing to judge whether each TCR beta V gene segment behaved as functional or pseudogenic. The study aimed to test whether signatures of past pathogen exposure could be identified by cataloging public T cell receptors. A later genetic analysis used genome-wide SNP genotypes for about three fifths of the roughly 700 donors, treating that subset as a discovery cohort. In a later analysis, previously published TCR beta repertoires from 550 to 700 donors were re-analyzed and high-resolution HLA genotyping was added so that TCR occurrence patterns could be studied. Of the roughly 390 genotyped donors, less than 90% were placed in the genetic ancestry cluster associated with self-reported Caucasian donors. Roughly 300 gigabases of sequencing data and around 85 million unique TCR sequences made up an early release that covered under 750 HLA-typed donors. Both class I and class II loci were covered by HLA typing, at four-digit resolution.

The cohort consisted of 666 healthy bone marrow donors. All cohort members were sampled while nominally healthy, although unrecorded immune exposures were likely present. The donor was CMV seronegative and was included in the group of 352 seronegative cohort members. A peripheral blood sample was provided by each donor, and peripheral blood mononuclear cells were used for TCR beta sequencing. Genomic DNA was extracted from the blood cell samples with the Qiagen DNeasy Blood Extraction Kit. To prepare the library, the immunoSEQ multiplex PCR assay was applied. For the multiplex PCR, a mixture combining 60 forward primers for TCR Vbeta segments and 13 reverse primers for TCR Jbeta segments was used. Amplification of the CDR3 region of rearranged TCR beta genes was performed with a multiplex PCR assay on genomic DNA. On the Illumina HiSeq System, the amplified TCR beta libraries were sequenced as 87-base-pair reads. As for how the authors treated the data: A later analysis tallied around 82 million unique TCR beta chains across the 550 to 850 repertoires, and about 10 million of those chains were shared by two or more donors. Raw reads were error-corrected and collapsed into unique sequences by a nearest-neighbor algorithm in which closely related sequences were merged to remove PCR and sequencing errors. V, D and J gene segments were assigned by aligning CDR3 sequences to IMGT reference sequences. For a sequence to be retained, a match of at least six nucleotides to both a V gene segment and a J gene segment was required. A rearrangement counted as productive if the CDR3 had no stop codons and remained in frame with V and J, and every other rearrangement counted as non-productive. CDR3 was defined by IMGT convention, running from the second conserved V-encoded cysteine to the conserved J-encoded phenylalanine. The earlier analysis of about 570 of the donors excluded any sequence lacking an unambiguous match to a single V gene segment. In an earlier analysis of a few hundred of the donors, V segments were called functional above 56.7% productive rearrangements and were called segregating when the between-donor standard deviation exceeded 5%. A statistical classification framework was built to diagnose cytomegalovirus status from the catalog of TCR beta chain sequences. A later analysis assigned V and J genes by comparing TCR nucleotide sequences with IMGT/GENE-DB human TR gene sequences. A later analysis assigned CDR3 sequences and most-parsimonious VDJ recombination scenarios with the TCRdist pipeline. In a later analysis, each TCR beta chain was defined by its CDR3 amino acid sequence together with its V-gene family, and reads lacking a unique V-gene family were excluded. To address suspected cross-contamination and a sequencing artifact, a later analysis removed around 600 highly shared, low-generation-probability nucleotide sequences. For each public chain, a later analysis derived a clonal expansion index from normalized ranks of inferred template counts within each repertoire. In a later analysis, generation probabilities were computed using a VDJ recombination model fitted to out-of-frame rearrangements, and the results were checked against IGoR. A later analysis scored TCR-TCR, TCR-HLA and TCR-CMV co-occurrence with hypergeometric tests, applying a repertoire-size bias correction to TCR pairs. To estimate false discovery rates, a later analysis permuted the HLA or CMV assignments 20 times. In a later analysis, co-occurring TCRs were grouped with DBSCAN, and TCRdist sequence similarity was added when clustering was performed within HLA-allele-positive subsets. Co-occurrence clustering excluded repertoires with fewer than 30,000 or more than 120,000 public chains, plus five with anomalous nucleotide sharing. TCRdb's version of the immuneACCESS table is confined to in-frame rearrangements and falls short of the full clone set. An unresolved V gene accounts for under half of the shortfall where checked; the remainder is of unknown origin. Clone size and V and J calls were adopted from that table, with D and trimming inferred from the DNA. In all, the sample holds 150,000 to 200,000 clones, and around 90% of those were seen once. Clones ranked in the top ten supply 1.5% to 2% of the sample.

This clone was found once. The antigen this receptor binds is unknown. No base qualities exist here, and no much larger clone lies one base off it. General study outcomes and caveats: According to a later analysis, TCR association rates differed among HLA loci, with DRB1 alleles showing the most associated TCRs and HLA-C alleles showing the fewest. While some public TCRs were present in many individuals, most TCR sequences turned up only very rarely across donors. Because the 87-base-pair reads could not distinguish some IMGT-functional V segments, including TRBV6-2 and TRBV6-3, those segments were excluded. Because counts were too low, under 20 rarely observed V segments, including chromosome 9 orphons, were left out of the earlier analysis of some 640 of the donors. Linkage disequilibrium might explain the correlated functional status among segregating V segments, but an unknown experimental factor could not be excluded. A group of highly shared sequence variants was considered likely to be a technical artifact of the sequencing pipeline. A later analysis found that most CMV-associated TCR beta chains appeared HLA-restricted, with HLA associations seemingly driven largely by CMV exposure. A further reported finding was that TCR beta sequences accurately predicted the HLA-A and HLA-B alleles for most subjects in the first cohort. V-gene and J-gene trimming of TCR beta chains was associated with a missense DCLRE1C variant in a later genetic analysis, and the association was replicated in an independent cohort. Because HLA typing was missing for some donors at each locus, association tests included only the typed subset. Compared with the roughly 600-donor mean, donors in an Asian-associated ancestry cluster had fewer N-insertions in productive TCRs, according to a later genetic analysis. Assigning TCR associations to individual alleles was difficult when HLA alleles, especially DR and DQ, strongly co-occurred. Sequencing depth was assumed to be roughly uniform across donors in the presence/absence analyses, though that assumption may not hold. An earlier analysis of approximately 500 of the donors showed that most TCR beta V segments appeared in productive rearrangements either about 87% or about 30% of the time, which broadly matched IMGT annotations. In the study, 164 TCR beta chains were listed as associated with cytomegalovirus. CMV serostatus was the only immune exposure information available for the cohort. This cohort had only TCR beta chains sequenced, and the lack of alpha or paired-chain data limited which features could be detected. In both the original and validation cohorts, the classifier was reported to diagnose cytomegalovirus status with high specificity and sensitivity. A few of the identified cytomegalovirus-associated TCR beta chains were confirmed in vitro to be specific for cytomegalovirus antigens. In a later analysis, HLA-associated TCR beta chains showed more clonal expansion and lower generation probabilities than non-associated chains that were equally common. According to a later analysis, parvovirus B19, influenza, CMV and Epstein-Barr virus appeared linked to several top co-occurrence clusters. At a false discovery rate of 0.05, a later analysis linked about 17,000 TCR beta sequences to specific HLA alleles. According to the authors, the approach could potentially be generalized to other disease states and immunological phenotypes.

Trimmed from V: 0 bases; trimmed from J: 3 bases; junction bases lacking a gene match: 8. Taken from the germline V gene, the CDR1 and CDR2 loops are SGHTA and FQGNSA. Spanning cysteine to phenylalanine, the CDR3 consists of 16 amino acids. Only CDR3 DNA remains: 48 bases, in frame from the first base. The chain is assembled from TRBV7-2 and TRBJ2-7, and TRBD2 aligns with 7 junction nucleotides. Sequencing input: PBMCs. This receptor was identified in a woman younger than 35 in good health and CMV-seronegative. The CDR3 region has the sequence CASSLAGGFLNYEQYF. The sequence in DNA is TGTGCCAGCAGCTTAGCGGGAGGGTTCCTAAACTACGAGCAGTACTTC.